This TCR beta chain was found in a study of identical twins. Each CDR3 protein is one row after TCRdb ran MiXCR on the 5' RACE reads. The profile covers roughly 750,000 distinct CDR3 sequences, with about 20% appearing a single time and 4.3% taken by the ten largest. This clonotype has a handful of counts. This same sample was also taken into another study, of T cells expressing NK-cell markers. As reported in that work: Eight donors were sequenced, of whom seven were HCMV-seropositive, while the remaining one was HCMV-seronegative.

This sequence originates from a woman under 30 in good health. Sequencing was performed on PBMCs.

CDR3 nucleotides: TGTGCCAGCAGAGACAGGGGCGAAGATACGCAGTATTTT. Translation: CASRDRGEDTQYF. This rearrangement joins TRBV27 to TRBJ2-3; TRBD1 aligns across 8 bases. V shed 6 bases and J 5 bases; nucleotides not matched to a gene: 4. The CDR3 is 13 amino acids. CDR1 MNHEY and CDR2 SMNVEV come from the germline V gene (reference sequence).